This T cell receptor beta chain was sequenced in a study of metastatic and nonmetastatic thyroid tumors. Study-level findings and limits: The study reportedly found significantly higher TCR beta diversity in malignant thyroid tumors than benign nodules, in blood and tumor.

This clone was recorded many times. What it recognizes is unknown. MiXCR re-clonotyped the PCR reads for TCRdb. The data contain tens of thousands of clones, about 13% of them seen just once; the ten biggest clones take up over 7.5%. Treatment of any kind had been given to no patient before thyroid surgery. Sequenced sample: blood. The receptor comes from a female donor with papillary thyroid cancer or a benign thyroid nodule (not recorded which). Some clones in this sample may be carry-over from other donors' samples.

CDR3: CASSRERAETQYF. CDR3 nucleotides: TGTGCCAGCAGCCGGGAGAGGGCTGAGACCCAGTACTTC. This chain joins TRBV12-3 or TRBV12-4 and TRBJ2-5, with D perhaps TRBD2 (6 bases). CDR3 length: 13 residues. V dropped 6 bases and J dropped 5 bases, with 13 bases sitting between them.